The clone carrying this TCR beta chain was seen a handful of times. Its antigen is unknown. These data belong to a study of T cell responses to AZD1222 COVID-19 vaccine. Study outcomes and limitations: Following two doses of AZD1222, Spike-specific TCR breadth and depth rose. Clonal diversity may have been underestimated, and the donors were mostly white British, with more females than males. Nearly half of spike-specific TCRs reportedly go after variant regions that carry no mutations. Baseline serostatus was positive in only a handful of AZD1222 recipients.

TCRdb keeps only in-frame clones here, not all; method: immunoSEQ multiplex PCR. In the table there are around 150,000 clones, roughly 92% of which are singletons. This CDR3 has 16 amino acids. V was pared by 6 bases and J by 2 bases, with 5 bases of the junction left unmatched. Germline lookup yields CDR1 SGHTA and CDR2 FQGNSA. The sequence was obtained from an adult in good health. V gene TRBV7-2 combines with J gene TRBJ2-2; 11 bases agree with TRBD1. Material: peripheral blood, obtained on day 0 of AZD1222 vaccination. CDR3 sequence (DNA): TGTGCCAGCAGTCCCCGGACAGGGGGCAACACCGGGGAGCTGTTTTTT. Its translation is CASSPRTGGNTGELFF.